The rows below give T cell receptor beta chains drawn from one sample of a study of blood T cell repertoires in COVID-19. Some clones are missing from TCRdb's copy, which holds only in-frame ones; the method was immunoSEQ multiplex PCR. The sample lists about 430,000 clones, approximately 90% occurring once. The sequencing input was PBMCs or T cells enriched from blood (not recorded which). These TCRs come from a man under 40 who had recovered from COVID-19. Both conserved end residues are trimmed from each CDR3.

V gene	CDR3 protein
TRBV19	ASSMGGSGSYEQY
TRBV7-9	ASSLAGTVMQPQH
TRBV29-1	SVLDRAGSGNTIY
TRBV28	ASSSRQGAFEVRAF
TRBV5-1	ASSLTSGSRSSTDTQY
TRBV19	ASSFGTSGITEQF
TRBV2	ASRGGFGTDTQY
TRBV23-1	ASSQLEATNEKLF
TRBV30	AWSVYSRTDTQY
TRBV9	ASSVGIGLTYEQY
TRBV7-9	ASSSGSREVADTQY
TRBV5-4	ASSPGLAGINEQF
TRBV19	ASSNPGTGRAF
TRBV19	ASSKDQGAQPQH
TRBV29-1	SVDGGRQLGTYGEQF
TRBV10-3	AISERTGDTEAF
TRBV28	ASSSTGTVGYT